This entry describes one T cell receptor beta chain. No cognate antigen has been identified for it. Per-base quality was not reported, and no clone a single base away is much larger than it. The data derive from a study of blood T cell repertoires in COVID-19 (TCRdb year 2020). About the full investigation: Collaborator samples came from the United States, Italy and Spain and covered acute and convalescent phases of COVID-19. The dataset comprised deeply sampled blood TCRbeta repertoires from subjects exposed to, actively infected with, or recovered from COVID-19. Where HLA class I and class II types were available, the types were taken from metadata supplied by the sample provider, not from assay-based typing. Samples were obtained from the ongoing ImmuneRACE study (first 160 participants) and from about 1,300 subjects provided by 6 global collaborators. The prospective study material was composed of cDNA or gDNA derived from T cells, B-cell-depleted T cells, or PBMCs. Sample metadata almost always included a de-identified subject ID, COVID-19 status, age in years and sex. The repertoires were made available in a free public database intended to serve as a resource for research on the immune response to SARS-CoV-2.

TCRbeta CDR3 regions were amplified from genomic DNA by means of the immunoSEQ Assay, a bias-controlled multiplex PCR. The source study handled its data this way. The number of nucleated cells in each sample was estimated from the amplification of reference gene primers within the assay. To quantify the absolute abundance of each unique TCRbeta CDR3 rearrangement, sequence reads were collapsed and filtered. For each sample, productive Simpson clonality was calculated as the square root of Simpson's diversity index across productive rearrangements. Imported from immuneACCESS, the table was reduced by TCRdb to in-frame sequences with V and J called. These copies leave out some clones; in studies compared against another copy, an unresolved V gene accounts for under half, and the cause of the remainder is not known. Clone size and the V and J calls come from that table; the DNA yielded D and trimming. In all, the sample holds under 250,000 clones, and around nine tenths of those were seen once. The leading ten clones occupy approximately 1.4% of the sample.

The CDR3 numbers 14 residues from cysteine through phenylalanine. Here the CDR3 DNA is all that survives: 42 bases in frame from base 1. Per the germline V gene, MNHEY is the CDR1 and SVGAGI is the CDR2. Trimming takes 6 bases off V and 3 bases off J; junction bases not matched to a gene: 7. The investigation overall reported the following: How much clinical and demographic metadata was included differed by source and by participant, and the metadata was provided uncurated.

The collaborating institutions used their own protocols to collect whole blood in K2EDTA tubes. Collaborator samples were shipped for TCRbeta analysis as frozen whole blood, isolated PBMCs, or DNA extracted from either sample type. The chain uses TRBV6-5 and TRBJ1-1, with TRBD1 matching 7 junction bases. Sequences were obtained from peripheral blood. The clonotype originates from an older man with acute or convalescent COVID-19. The CDR3 loop reads CASRHQGEDTEAFF. The DNA sequence is given as TGTGCCAGCAGACATCAGGGGGAGGACACTGAAGCTTTCTTT.